The entry below describes one T cell receptor (beta chain). Sequenced by immunoSEQ multiplex PCR; TCRdb stores in-frame clones only, minus some. The data contain 120,000 or so clones, around three quarters of them singletons. The data were obtained in a study of blood T cell repertoires in COVID-19. Overall study context: COVID-19 samples collected from the United States, Italy and Spain covered acute and convalescent phases.

The CDR3 totals 14 residues. After removal of 11 bases from V and 9 bases from J, the junction contained 10 bases not matched to a gene. CDR1 MDHEN and CDR2 SYDVKM come from the germline V gene. Sequenced input: peripheral blood. The V gene is TRBV28, the J gene TRBJ1-6, with 10 positions matching TRBD1. The sequence derives from a man between 60 and 75 years old with active or convalescent COVID-19. As DNA, the CDR3 is TGTGCCGGGGGGACAGGGGCTTCTCTTTCACCCCTCCACTTT. Amino acids: CAGGTGASLSPLHF.